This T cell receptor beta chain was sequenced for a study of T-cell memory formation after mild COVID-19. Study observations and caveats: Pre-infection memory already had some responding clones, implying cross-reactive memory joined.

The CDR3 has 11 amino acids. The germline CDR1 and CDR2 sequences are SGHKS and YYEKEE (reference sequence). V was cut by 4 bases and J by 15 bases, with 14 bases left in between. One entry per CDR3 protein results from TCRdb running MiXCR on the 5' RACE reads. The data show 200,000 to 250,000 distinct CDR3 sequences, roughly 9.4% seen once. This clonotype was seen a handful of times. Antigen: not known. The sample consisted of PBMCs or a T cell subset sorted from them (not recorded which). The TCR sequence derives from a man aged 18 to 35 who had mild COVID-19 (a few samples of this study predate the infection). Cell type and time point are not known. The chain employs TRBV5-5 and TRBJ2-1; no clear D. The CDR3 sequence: CASSTSLGWFF. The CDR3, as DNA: TGTGCCAGCAGCACTTCTTTGGGGTGGTTCTTC.